Presented here are 14 T cell receptor beta chains from one specimen sequenced in a study of PD-1 blockade in classical Hodgkin lymphoma. Patients all relapsed after autologous stem cell transplantation, and there was variation in brentuximab vedotin exposure. The method was immunoSEQ multiplex PCR; TCRdb's version includes in-frame clones alone and lacks a portion of them. This table holds tens of thousands of clones, over 70% found once. Here the sequenced sample was peripheral blood mononuclear cells (PBMCs), taken at baseline. All receptors derive from a human donor with classical Hodgkin lymphoma.

There are a few counts of this clone. This chain joins TRBV7-8 and TRBJ1-2; possible D gene TRBD1, 5 bases. This CDR3 is built from 12 residues. Germline V lookup: CDR1 SGHVS, CDR2 FQNEAQ. Trimming took 1 base from V and 8 from J, leaving 8 bases between them. CDR3 DNA sequence: TGTGCCAGCAGCTTAGTCGGGGACGGCTACACCTTC. Amino acids: CASSLVGDGYTF.

The CDR3 here is CSVVGGETQYF. The CDR3 nucleotides read TGCAGCGTTGTGGGGGGAGAGACCCAGTACTTC. This chain links TRBV29-1 with TRBJ2-5; TRBD2 might be the D (6 bases). The V end was cut by 4 bases, the J end by 4 bases, with 7 bases between. CDR1 and CDR2 (germline): SQVTM, ANQGSEA. This CDR3 spans 11 amino acids.

This clone has only a few counts. This chain joins TRBV7-2 and TRBJ2-7; TRBD1 aligns across 9 bases. V shed 2 bases, J shed 3 bases, and the junction held 8 bases outside the gene matches. The CDR3 loop spans 16 amino acids. In germline, CDR1 is SGHTA, CDR2 FQGNSA. This chain's CDR3 is CASSLRQGDANYEQYF. CDR3 sequence (DNA): TGTGCCAGCAGCTTACGACAGGGGGATGCCAACTACGAGCAGTACTTC.

The rearrangement joins TRBV9 to TRBJ2-7; 7 bases are shared with TRBD2. After removal of 4 bases from V and 4 bases from J, the junction contained 11 bases not matched to a gene. Germline V gene data show CDR1 as SGDLS and CDR2 as YYNGEE. The CDR3 runs to 15 residues. CDR3: CASSPRLASGYEQYF. CDR3 bases: TGTGCCAGCAGCCCCCGACTAGCCTCTGGGTACGAGCAGTACTTC.

In its sample, this clone was seen a few times. The chain employs TRBV6-5 and TRBJ1-2; maybe TRBD1 (5 bases). The CDR3 is 14 residues long. The germline gives CDR1 MNHEY, CDR2 SVGAGI. V was shortened by 7 bases and J by 5 bases, with 17 bases between the two germline ends. The CDR3 DNA follows: TGTGCCAGCACCACGGGACCGTCGGTATATGGCTACACCTTC. Translated, it gives CASTTGPSVYGYTF.

The chain links TRBV4-3 to TRBJ2-1; possible D gene TRBD2, 5 bases. The germline V gene encodes CDR1 LGHNA and CDR2 YSLEER. The CDR3 has 15 residues. Trimming pared 1 base from V and 8 bases from J, leaving 15 bases between. As DNA, the CDR3 is TGCGCCAGCAGCCAAGCCCCCGGCGGGTTGTATGAGCAGTTCTTC. Amino acids: CASSQAPGGLYEQFF.

The chain is built from TRBV13 and TRBJ2-2; TRBD2 matches 10 bases. This CDR3 spans 15 amino acids. Germline lookup yields CDR1 PRHDT and CDR2 FYEKMQ (reference sequence). With V trimmed by 7 bases and J by 6 bases, 8 bases remained unmatched. For the CDR3, the DNA is TGTGCCAGCACCCCGGGGCTAGCGGGGGCCGGGGAGCTGTTTTTT. The encoded protein is CASTPGLAGAGELFF.

The J gene is TRBJ2-3, the V gene TRBV7-7; TRBD1 aligns across 7 bases. Germline V gene sequence: CDR1 SSHAT, CDR2 FNYEAQ (reference sequence). Trimming removed 1 base from V and 1 base from J; junction bases left unmatched: 2. This CDR3 spans 15 amino acids. CDR3 bases: TGTGCCAGCAGCTTAGGGCAGGGGGGCACAGATACGCAGTATTTT. Encoded protein: CASSLGQGGTDTQYF.

V is TRBV5-1 and J is TRBJ1-4, with D perhaps matching TRBD1 (5 bases). Germline lookup yields CDR1 SGHRS and CDR2 YFSETQ. The germline V and J ends were trimmed by 3 bases and 5 bases, with 11 bases remaining between them. The CDR3 extends over 14 amino acids. DNA of the CDR3: TGCGCCAGCAGCTCGGGACGGCCGAATGAAAAACTGTTTTTT. Amino acids: CASSSGRPNEKLFF.

This clone has just a few counts. This chain links TRBV27 with TRBJ2-7; D perhaps matches TRBD2 (5 bases). Trimming shortened V by 7 bases and J by 2 bases, and 18 bases separated the two germline ends. The CDR3 length is 15 residues. The germline gives CDR1 MNHEY, CDR2 SMNVEV (reference sequence). CDR3 bases: TGTGCCAGCACCATGAGGGCAGGAGATCCCTACGAGCAGTACTTC. It translates to CASTMRAGDPYEQYF.

The J gene is TRBJ2-7, the V gene TRBV28; D is ambiguous. The germline CDR1 and CDR2 sequences are MDHEN and SYDVKM. Trimming pared 6 bases from V and 6 bases from J, leaving 15 bases between. The CDR3 length is 13 residues. The CDR3, as DNA: TGTGCCAGCAGCATTTCCACTGACACCGAGCAGTACTTC. This translates into CASSISTDTEQYF.

The chain is built from TRBV6-6 and TRBJ2-7, with 10 bases fitting TRBD1. The CDR3 length is 15 residues. The germline V gene has CDR1 MNHNY and CDR2 SVGAGI (reference sequence). The J segment lost 7 bases and the V segment lost 8 bases, leaving 14 bases of the junction unmatched. CDR3 loop: CASRTQSGTGVEQYF. The CDR3 coding sequence is TGTGCCAGCCGAACCCAGTCCGGGACAGGGGTAGAGCAGTACTTC.

DNA for the CDR3: TGTGCCAGCAGTTTCGCGGCCGGGGAGCTGTTTTTT. Translated, it gives CASSFAAGELFF. V gene TRBV28 combines with J gene TRBJ2-2, with no clear D. V dropped 3 bases and J dropped 6 bases, with 5 bases sitting between them. CDR1 is MDHEN, CDR2 SYDVKM, per germline. The CDR3 has 12 residues.

This chain connects TRBV5-6 to TRBJ2-2; 11 bases line up with TRBD2. The ends lost 4 bases at V and 5 bases at J; junction bases unmatched: 7. Per germline, CDR1 SGHDT and CDR2 YYEEEE. This CDR3 spans 16 amino acids. The CDR3 nucleotides are TGTGCCAGCAGCATTATAGCGGGAGGGCCGACCGGGGAGCTGTTTTTT. Protein product: CASSIIAGGPTGELFF.